This is a list of T cell receptor beta chains from one sample in a study of somatic mutations in cytotoxic T cells in rheumatoid arthritis. Libraries were prepared by immunoSEQ multiplex PCR; TCRdb keeps only in-frame clonotypes and omits some of them. This table holds fewer than 25,000 clones, 75% to 80% found once. Sequenced material: CD8+ T cells sorted from blood. These receptor sequences come from an adult with rheumatoid arthritis. Both conserved end residues are part of each CDR3. The D gene is left open where the match is weak. Size is stated for part of the rows, as once, few or many counts, or as a class when the clone is expanded.

clone_size | d_call | j_call | v_call | cdr3_nt | cdr3_aa
. | . | TRBJ2-2 | TRBV19 | TGTGCCAGTAACCCCGCGGGGAACACCGGGGAGCTGTTTTTT | CASNPAGNTGELFF
few | . | TRBJ2-1 | TRBV2 | TGTGCCAGCAGTGTGTCCAATGAGCAGTTCTTC | CASSVSNEQFF
. | . | TRBJ2-7 | TRBV7-9 | TGTGCCAGCAGCCCCCCCGTTCAGCAACCCCCAGACGAGCAGTACTTC | CASSPPVQQPPDEQYF
. | . | TRBJ2-1 | TRBV11-2 | TGTGCCAGCAGCTTACAGGGCACCTACAATGAGCAGTTCTTC | CASSLQGTYNEQFF
. | TRBD2 | TRBJ2-1 | TRBV5-4 | TGTGCCAGCAGCTCCCGGGAGGGCTCCTACAATGAGCAGTTCTTC | CASSSREGSYNEQFF
. | . | TRBJ2-3 | TRBV7-8 | TGTGCCAGCAGCTTATTAGGTGGCACAGATACGCAGTATTTT | CASSLLGGTDTQYF
. | TRBD2 | TRBJ2-1 | TRBV4-1 | TGCGCCAGCAGCCAAGGCCACGTCAGCGGGAGCTCCTACAATGAGCAGTTCTTC | CASSQGHVSGSSYNEQFF
. | . | TRBJ2-3 | TRBV4-1 | TGCGCCAGCAGCCAAGCCCCAGCACCAGATACGCAGTATTTT | CASSQAPAPDTQYF
. | . | TRBJ2-2 | TRBV27 | TGTGCCAGCAGTTTCATCGGGTTTGCGAACACCGGGGAGCTGTTTTTT | CASSFIGFANTGELFF
. | TRBD2 | TRBJ2-2 | TRBV11-2 | TGTGCCAGCAGCTTAGAAGGGAGGGGCACCGGGGAGCTGTTTTTT | CASSLEGRGTGELFF
few | . | TRBJ2-3 | TRBV19 | TGTGCCAGTAGTCGCAGGGGAAGCACAGATACGCAGTATTTT | CASSRRGSTDTQYF
few | TRBD1 | TRBJ1-4 | TRBV4-3 | TGCGCCAGCAGCCAAGATCAAAGACAGGGGGGTAATGAAAAACTGTTTTTT | CASSQDQRQGGNEKLFF
once | . | TRBJ2-1 | TRBV19 | TGTGCCAGTGAGGAAGGACACAATGAGCAGTTCTTC | CASEEGHNEQFF
. | . | TRBJ1-6 | TRBV7-9 | TGTGCCAGCAGCTTCGGCCAAAGCTCCTATAATTCACCCCTCCACTTT | CASSFGQSSYNSPLHF